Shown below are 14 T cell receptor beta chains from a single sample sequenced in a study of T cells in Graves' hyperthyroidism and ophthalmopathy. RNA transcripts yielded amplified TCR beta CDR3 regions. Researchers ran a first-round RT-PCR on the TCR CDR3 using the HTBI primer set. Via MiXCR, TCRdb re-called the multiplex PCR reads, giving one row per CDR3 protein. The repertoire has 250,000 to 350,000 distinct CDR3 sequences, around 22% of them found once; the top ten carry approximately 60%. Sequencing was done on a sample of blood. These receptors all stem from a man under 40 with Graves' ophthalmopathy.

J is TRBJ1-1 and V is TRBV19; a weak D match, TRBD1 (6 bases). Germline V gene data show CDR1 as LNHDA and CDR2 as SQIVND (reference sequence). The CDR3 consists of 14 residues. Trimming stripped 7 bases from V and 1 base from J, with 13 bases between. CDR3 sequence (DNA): TGTGCCAGTACCCAGGGGCTGGGGAACACTGAAGCTTTCTTT. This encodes CASTQGLGNTEAFF.

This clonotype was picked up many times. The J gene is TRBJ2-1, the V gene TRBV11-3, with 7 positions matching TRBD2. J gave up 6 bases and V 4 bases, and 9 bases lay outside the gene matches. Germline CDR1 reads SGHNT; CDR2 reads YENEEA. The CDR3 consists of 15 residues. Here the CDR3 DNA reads TGTGCCAGCAGCTCTCGGGTGCCTAGCGGCAATGAGCAGTTCTTC. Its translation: CASSSRVPSGNEQFF.

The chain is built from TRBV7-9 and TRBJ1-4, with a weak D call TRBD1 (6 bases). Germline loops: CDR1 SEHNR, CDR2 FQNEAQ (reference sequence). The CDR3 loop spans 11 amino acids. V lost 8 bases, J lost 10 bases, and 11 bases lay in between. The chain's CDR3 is CASPEGGKLFF. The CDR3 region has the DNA TGTGCCAGCCCAGAAGGGGGAAAACTGTTTTTT.

CDR3 sequence (DNA): TGTGCCAGCAACCGCGACAATGAGCAGTTCTTC. Translated: CASNRDNEQFF. The chain joins TRBV11-2 to TRBJ2-1; no clear D gene. Trimming took off 7 bases at V and 5 bases at J, with 6 bases between the two ends. The V gene's germline CDR1 is SGHAT and CDR2 FQNNGV. The CDR3 loop spans 11 amino acids.

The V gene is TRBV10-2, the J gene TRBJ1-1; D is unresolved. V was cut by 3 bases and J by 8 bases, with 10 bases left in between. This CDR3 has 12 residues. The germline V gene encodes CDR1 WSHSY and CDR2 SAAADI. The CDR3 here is CASSDPRTEAFF. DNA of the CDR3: TGCGCCAGCAGTGACCCGAGGACCGAAGCTTTCTTT.

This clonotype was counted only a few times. CDR3 amino acids: CASSQAYWSEAFF. In DNA, the CDR3 is TGTGCCAGCAGCCAAGCTTACTGGTCTGAAGCTTTCTTT. The gene calls are TRBV3-1 and TRBJ1-1; D not resolved. The CDR3 extends over 13 amino acids. Germline assignment: CDR1 LGHDT and CDR2 YNNKEL (reference sequence). V was shortened by 1 base and J by 6 bases, with 9 bases between the two germline ends.

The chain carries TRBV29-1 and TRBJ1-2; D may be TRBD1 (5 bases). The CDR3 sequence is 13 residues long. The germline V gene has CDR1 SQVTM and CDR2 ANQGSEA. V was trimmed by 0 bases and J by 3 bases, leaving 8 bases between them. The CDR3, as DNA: TGCAGCGTTGAAGAGGGGGTGGACTATGGCTACACCTTC. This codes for CSVEEGVDYGYTF.

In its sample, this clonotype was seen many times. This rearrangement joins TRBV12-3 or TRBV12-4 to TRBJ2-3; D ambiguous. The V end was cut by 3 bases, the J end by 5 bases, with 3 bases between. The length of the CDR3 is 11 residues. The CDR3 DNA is TGTGCCAGCAGTTTCGGAGATACGCAGTATTTT. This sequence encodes CASSFGDTQYF.

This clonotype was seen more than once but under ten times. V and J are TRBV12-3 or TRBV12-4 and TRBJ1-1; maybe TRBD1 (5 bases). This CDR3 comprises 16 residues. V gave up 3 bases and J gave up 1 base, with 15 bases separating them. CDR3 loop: CASSLPLGTANTEAFF. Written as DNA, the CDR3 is TGTGCCAGCAGTTTGCCCCTCGGGACTGCGAACACTGAAGCTTTCTTT.

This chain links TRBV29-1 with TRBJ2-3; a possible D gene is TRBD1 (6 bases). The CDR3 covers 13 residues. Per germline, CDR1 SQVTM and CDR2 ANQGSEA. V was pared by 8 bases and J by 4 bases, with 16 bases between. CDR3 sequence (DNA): TGCAGCCTCAGGGGCAGGGGTGCAGATACGCAGTATTTT. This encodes CSLRGRGADTQYF.

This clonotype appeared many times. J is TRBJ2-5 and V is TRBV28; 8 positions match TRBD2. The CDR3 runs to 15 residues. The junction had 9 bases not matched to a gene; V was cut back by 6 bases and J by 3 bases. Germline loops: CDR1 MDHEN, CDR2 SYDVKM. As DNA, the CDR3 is TGTGCCAGCAGACCGGGACTAGTGAATAAAGAGACCCAGTACTTC. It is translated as CASRPGLVNKETQYF.

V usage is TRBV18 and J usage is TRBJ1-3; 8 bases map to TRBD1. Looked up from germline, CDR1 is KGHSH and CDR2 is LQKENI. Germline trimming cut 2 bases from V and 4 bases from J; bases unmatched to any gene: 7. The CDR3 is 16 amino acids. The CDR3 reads CASSPGQGRSGNTIYF. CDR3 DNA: TGTGCCAGCTCACCAGGACAGGGACGATCCGGAAACACCATATATTTT.

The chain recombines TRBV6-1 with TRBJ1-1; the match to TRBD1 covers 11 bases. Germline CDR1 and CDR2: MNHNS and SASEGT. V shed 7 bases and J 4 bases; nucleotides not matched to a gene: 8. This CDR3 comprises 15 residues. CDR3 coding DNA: TGTGCCAGCATGGGGACAGGGGGTTTCGGCACTGAAGCTTTCTTT. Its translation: CASMGTGGFGTEAFF.

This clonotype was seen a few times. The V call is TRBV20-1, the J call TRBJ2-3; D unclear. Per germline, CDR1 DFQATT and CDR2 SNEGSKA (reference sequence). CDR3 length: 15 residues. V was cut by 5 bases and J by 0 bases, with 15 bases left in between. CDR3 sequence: CSAPWVQRSTDTQYF. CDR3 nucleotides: TGCAGTGCTCCCTGGGTGCAGCGTAGCACAGATACGCAGTATTTT.